These 6 T cell receptor beta chains share one sample of origin, sequenced in a study of cytomegalovirus exposure and HLA in healthy donors. This PCR relied on a set of 60 Vbeta primers and 13 Jbeta primers. The data were produced by immunoSEQ multiplex PCR, yet TCRdb's version contains in-frame clones alone and is incomplete. The sample holds about 130,000 clones, around four fifths seen once. The sequencing sample was made of PBMCs. The receptors shown here come from a man aged 25-40 years in good health and CMV-seronegative.

This clone was observed a handful of times. The chain employs TRBV7-2 and TRBJ1-2; D perhaps matches TRBD1 (5 bases). Trimming removed 4 bases from V and 6 bases from J, with 12 bases in between. The CDR3 runs 13 residues. Germline V gene data show CDR1 as SGHTA and CDR2 as FQGNSA. The DNA of the CDR3 is TGTGCCAGCAGCTCCCCCAAGGACAATGGCTACACCTTC. Translation gives CASSSPKDNGYTF.

The gene calls are TRBV7-2 and TRBJ2-5, with unresolved D. V dropped 3 bases and J dropped 5 bases, with 10 bases sitting between them. Germline V gives CDR1 SGHTA, CDR2 FQGNSA. There are 13 residues in the CDR3. This CDR3 reads CASSFRGAETQYF. CDR3 DNA sequence: TGTGCCAGCAGCTTTCGAGGAGCGGAGACCCAGTACTTC.

The genes are TRBV4-2 and TRBJ1-5, with 7 bases lining up with TRBD1. Germline CDR1 and CDR2: LGHNA and YNFKEQ. CDR3 length equals 15 residues. V lost 0 bases and J lost 7; bases outside the gene matches: 6. CDR3 nucleotides: TGTGCCAGCAGCCAAGATAGAAGGGGGCTGCAGCCCCAGCATTTT. The encoded protein is CASSQDRRGLQPQHF.

The chain employs TRBV15 and TRBJ1-1; perhaps TRBD1 as D (6 bases). CDR1 and CDR2 from the germline V gene are LNHNV and YYDKDF (reference sequence). The CDR3 runs 19 residues. The V end was cut by 0 bases, the J end by 2 bases, with 22 bases between. CDR3 coding DNA: TGTGCCACCAGCAGAGATGCTTCATGGGGGGGCCGGTTAAACACTGAAGCTTTCTTT. Its translation: CATSRDASWGGRLNTEAFF.

The chain links TRBV5-1 to TRBJ1-4; 10 nucleotides agree with TRBD1. The germline V gene has CDR1 SGHRS and CDR2 YFSETQ. The CDR3 contains 14 residues. The V gene end was trimmed by 3 bases and the J gene end by 8 bases; junction bases not matched to a gene: 4. In DNA, the CDR3 is TGCGCCAGCAGCTCGGGACAGGGGAAGGAAAAACTGTTTTTT. It specifies CASSSGQGKEKLFF.

Only a few counts were recorded for this clone. J is TRBJ1-5 and V is TRBV19; weak D call: TRBD1 (5 bases). Per the germline V gene, CDR1 is LNHDA and CDR2 is SQIVND (reference sequence). Trimming cost V 4 bases and J 7 bases, with 11 bases left between them. The CDR3 is 13 residues long. CDR3 in DNA: TGTGCCAGTAGTAAACAGGTATTGCAGCCCCAGCATTTT. It specifies CASSKQVLQPQHF.